One and the same sample provided the 22 T cell receptor beta chains below, sequenced in a study of cytomegalovirus exposure and HLA in healthy donors. Primers: 60 Vbeta forward and 13 Jbeta reverse. The method was immunoSEQ multiplex PCR; TCRdb's version includes in-frame clones alone and lacks a portion of them. In the table there are more than 95,000 clones, roughly 72% of which are singletons. The sequenced sample consisted of PBMCs. These receptors all stem from a woman aged 18-29 years in good health and CMV-seropositive.

V gene TRBV4-1 combines with J gene TRBJ2-1, with no clear D. V was pared by 3 bases and J by 7 bases, with 4 bases between. Germline lookup yields CDR1 MGHRA and CDR2 YSYEKL. The CDR3 has 11 residues. The CDR3 region has the DNA TGCGCCAGCAGCCAGTATAATGAGCAGTTCTTC. It translates to CASSQYNEQFF.

The rearrangement uses TRBV19 and TRBJ1-5; 11 nucleotides agree with TRBD1. CDR3 length: 16 amino acids. V gave up 1 base and J gave up 6 bases; unmatched junction bases: 5. Germline lookup yields CDR1 LNHDA and CDR2 SQIVND (reference sequence). The CDR3 here is CASSIGTGGIGQPQHF. The CDR3 nucleotides read TGTGCCAGTAGTATAGGGACAGGGGGCATCGGTCAGCCCCAGCATTTT.

This rearrangement joins TRBV5-1 to TRBJ2-1; D unresolved. V was clipped by 4 bases and J by 7 bases, with 12 bases between them. The germline V gene has CDR1 SGHRS and CDR2 YFSETQ. The CDR3 runs 13 residues. The CDR3: CASSPNQRNEQFF. The CDR3 DNA reads TGCGCCAGCAGCCCTAACCAGAGGAATGAGCAGTTCTTC.

This chain connects TRBV7-6 to TRBJ2-7; 7 bases are a match to TRBD2. The V segment lost 5 bases and the J segment 1 base; nucleotides outside the gene matches: 8. Germline V gene lookup returns CDR1 SGHVS and CDR2 FNYEAQ. The CDR3 consists of 15 residues. The CDR3 DNA follows: TGTGCCAGCAGCCCGCTAGCGGCGACTTCCTACGAGCAGTACGTC. Amino acids: CASSPLAATSYEQYV.

The CDR3 region has the DNA TGTGCCAGCAGATTAGCGGGAGTCTCCTACGAGCAGTACTTC. Translation gives CASRLAGVSYEQYF. The gene calls are TRBV27 and TRBJ2-7, with TRBD2 matching 9 bases. Trimming removed 6 bases from V and 0 bases from J; junction bases left unmatched: 3. The CDR3 loop spans 14 amino acids. Germline-derived CDR1 and CDR2 are MNHEY and SMNVEV (reference sequence).

The CDR3 nucleotides are TGCAGCGCAGGATGGGACAGGAACTATGGCTACACCTTC. Protein: CSAGWDRNYGYTF. This sequence joins TRBV29-1 and TRBJ1-2; 8 nucleotides line up with TRBD1. Germline-derived CDR1 and CDR2 are SQVTM and ANQGSEA. The CDR3 totals 13 residues. V shed 7 bases, J shed 2 bases, and the junction held 6 bases outside the gene matches.

To note about this clone: The junction departs from the called germline gene at one end, perhaps through a read error. The chain recombines TRBV6-5 with TRBJ2-1; 9 bases agree with TRBD2. CDR3 size: 15 residues. Germline lookup yields CDR1 MNHEY and CDR2 SVGAGI. The CDR3 reads CASSYSTGTSNERFF. The CDR3 region has the DNA TGTGCCAGCAGTTACTCGACCGGGACTAGCAATGAGCGGTTCTTC.

The rearrangement uses TRBV9 and TRBJ1-1, with D tentatively TRBD1 (6 bases). V was trimmed by 4 bases and J by 1 base, leaving 20 bases between them. This CDR3 has 17 amino acids. CDR1 and CDR2 (germline): SGDLS, YYNGEE. The CDR3 DNA is TGTGCCAGCAGCTCAGGGGTAGTGGGACGGACGAACACTGAAGCTTTCTTT. Encoded protein: CASSSGVVGRTNTEAFF.

The CDR3 spells CASSQGTGDSNQPQHF. Here the CDR3 DNA reads TGTGCCAGCAGCCAAGGGACAGGAGATAGCAATCAGCCCCAGCATTTT. V is TRBV4-2 and J is TRBJ1-5; 7 nucleotides align to TRBD1. Losses at the gene ends were 1 base for V and 0 bases for J; bases not matched to a gene: 3. The CDR3 runs to 16 residues. Germline CDR1 reads LGHNA; CDR2 reads YNFKEQ.

The rearrangement uses TRBV5-5 and TRBJ2-2, with D perhaps matching TRBD1 (5 bases). CDR3 length equals 14 residues. V was clipped by 1 base and J by 4 bases, with 8 bases between them. The germline gives CDR1 SGHKS, CDR2 YYEKEE (reference sequence). In nucleotides, the CDR3 is TGTGCCAGCAGCTTGAGACAGCCCACCGGGGAGCTGTTTTTT. Its protein product is CASSLRQPTGELFF. Together with reference TRBV5-5 and TRBJ2-2, the CDR3 gives the full variable domain: DAGVTQSPTHLIKTRGQQVTLRCSPISGHKSVSWYQQVLGQGPQFIFQYYEKEERGRGNFPDRFSARQFPNYSSELNVNALLLGDSALYLCASSLRQPTGELFFGEGSRLTVL.

The genes are TRBV18 and TRBJ2-5; D call uncertain. V was trimmed by 3 bases and J by 1 base, leaving 12 bases between them. Germline assignment: CDR1 KGHSH and CDR2 LQKENI. The CDR3 has 15 residues. In DNA, the CDR3 is TGTGCCAGCTCACCTCTGCCTGGCAGCCAAGAGACCCAGTACTTC. Its translation is CASSPLPGSQETQYF.

The chain uses TRBV6-1 and TRBJ1-5, with 7 nucleotides matching TRBD1. Germline V gene data show CDR1 as MNHNS and CDR2 as SASEGT. CDR3 size: 14 residues. Trimming removed 2 bases from V and 4 bases from J; junction bases left unmatched: 2. The CDR3 loop reads CASSESRGNQPQHF. In nucleotides, the CDR3 is TGTGCCAGCAGTGAAAGCAGGGGGAATCAGCCCCAGCATTTT.

V is TRBV13 and J is TRBJ1-2; TRBD1 aligns across 7 bases. Germline trimming cut 5 bases from V and 4 bases from J; bases unmatched to any gene: 4. CDR1 PRHDT and CDR2 FYEKMQ come from the germline V gene (reference sequence). The CDR3 covers 13 residues. CDR3 bases: TGTGCCAGCAGCCCAGGGACAGCCTATGGCTACACCTTC. As protein: CASSPGTAYGYTF.

This rearrangement joins TRBV29-1 to TRBJ1-1; D gene uncertain. The V end was cut by 4 bases, the J end by 3 bases, with 3 bases between. Germline V gene lookup returns CDR1 SQVTM and CDR2 ANQGSEA. CDR3 length: 10 residues. CDR3 nucleotide sequence: TGCAGCGTTGGCGACACTGAAGCTTTCTTT. Translation gives CSVGDTEAFF.

V and J are TRBV7-9 and TRBJ1-3, with a tentative D call TRBD1 (6 bases). CDR1 and CDR2 (germline): SEHNR, FQNEAQ (reference sequence). Trimming shortened V by 6 bases and J by 4 bases, and 13 bases separated the two germline ends. The CDR3 length is 14 residues. DNA for the CDR3: TGTGCCAGCAGGCCCACAGGGTTCGGAAACACCATATATTTT. Amino acids: CASRPTGFGNTIYF. Variable domain in full (rest from reference TRBV7-9 and TRBJ1-3): DTGVSQNPRHKITKRGQNVTFRCDPISEHNRLYWYRQTLGQGPEFLTYFQNEAQLEKSRLLSDRFSAERPKGSFSTLEIQRTEQGDSAMYLCASRPTGFGNTIYFGEGSWLTVV.

The chain combines TRBV6-1 with TRBJ2-7, with 13 bases matching TRBD2. The germline gives CDR1 MNHNS, CDR2 SASEGT. After removal of 4 bases from V and 1 base from J, the junction contained 4 bases not matched to a gene. This CDR3 has 16 amino acids. The DNA of the CDR3 is TGTGCCAGCAGTGCCCCGGGACTAGCGGGGTCCTACGAGCAGTACTTC. Translation gives CASSAPGLAGSYEQYF.

The chain recombines TRBV7-6 with TRBJ2-6, with 10 bases that match TRBD1. CDR1 is SGHVS and CDR2 is FNYEAQ in the germline V gene. Losses at the gene ends were 5 bases for V and 3 bases for J; bases not matched to a gene: 7. The CDR3 length is 17 residues. CDR3 DNA: TGTGCCAGCAGCCACCGGGACAGGGGCAGTGGGGCCAACGTCCTGACTTTC. Amino acids: CASSHRDRGSGANVLTF.

In its sample, this clone was seen a few times. The chain carries TRBV11-3 and TRBJ2-2, with a tentative D call TRBD2 (6 bases). The CDR3 contains 15 residues. The germline CDR1 and CDR2 sequences are SGHNT and YENEEA. The V gene lost 5 bases and the J gene lost 0 bases, with 10 bases spanning the gap. CDR3 sequence (DNA): TGTGCCAGCAGCCCCCGACTAGCGAACACCGGGGAGCTGTTTTTT. Protein sequence: CASSPRLANTGELFF.

The chain couples TRBV25-1 to TRBJ1-6; TRBD1 might be the D (6 bases). Deletions cut 7 bases from V and 9 bases from J, with 16 bases between. The CDR3 spans 14 residues. CDR1 MGHDK and CDR2 SYGVNS come from the germline V gene. CDR3 in amino acids: CASIQTGVSSPLHF. The CDR3 region has the DNA TGTGCCAGCATACAGACAGGTGTTAGTTCACCCCTCCACTTT.

The chain recombines TRBV19 with TRBJ2-5, with D possibly matching TRBD1 (5 bases). V lost 7 bases and J lost 5, with 14 bases in between. Germline V gene sequence: CDR1 LNHDA, CDR2 SQIVND (reference sequence). The CDR3 is 13 amino acids. Here the CDR3 DNA reads TGTGCCAGTAAAGCTGGGGCAGGGGAGACCCAGTACTTC. This codes for CASKAGAGETQYF.

The chain has TRBV30 and TRBJ1-2, with 8 bases lining up with TRBD1. Per the germline V gene, CDR1 is GTSNPN and CDR2 is SVGIG (reference sequence). Unmatched junction bases numbered 8, after V lost 1 base and J lost 7 bases. The CDR3 consists of 14 residues. The CDR3 sequence: CAWSARDRYSGYTF. The CDR3 DNA is TGTGCCTGGAGTGCCCGGGACAGGTACAGTGGCTACACCTTC.

The V call is TRBV6-6, the J call TRBJ2-3; 11 nucleotides match TRBD2. The germline gives CDR1 MNHNY, CDR2 SVGAGI (reference sequence). This CDR3 spans 16 amino acids. V was pared by 5 bases and J by 0 bases, with 4 bases of the junction left unmatched. CDR3 region: CASSPGTSGSTDTQYF. CDR3 nucleotide sequence: TGTGCCAGCAGTCCGGGGACTAGCGGAAGCACAGATACGCAGTATTTT.